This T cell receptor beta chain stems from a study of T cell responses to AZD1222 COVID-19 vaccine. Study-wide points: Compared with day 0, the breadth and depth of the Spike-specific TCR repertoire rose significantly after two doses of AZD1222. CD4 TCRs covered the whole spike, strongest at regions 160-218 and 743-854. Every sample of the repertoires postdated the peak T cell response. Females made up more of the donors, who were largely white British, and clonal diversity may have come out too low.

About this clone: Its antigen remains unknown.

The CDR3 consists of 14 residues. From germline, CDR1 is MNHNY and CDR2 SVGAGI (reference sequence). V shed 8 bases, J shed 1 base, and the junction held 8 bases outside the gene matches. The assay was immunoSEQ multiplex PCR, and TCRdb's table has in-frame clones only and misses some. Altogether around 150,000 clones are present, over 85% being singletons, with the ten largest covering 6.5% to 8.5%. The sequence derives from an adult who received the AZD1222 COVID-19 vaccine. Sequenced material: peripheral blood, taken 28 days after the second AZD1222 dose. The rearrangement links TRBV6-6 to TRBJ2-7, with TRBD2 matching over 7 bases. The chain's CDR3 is CASGSGGGSYEQYF. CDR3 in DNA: TGTGCCAGCGGCAGTGGGGGGGGATCCTACGAGCAGTACTTC.